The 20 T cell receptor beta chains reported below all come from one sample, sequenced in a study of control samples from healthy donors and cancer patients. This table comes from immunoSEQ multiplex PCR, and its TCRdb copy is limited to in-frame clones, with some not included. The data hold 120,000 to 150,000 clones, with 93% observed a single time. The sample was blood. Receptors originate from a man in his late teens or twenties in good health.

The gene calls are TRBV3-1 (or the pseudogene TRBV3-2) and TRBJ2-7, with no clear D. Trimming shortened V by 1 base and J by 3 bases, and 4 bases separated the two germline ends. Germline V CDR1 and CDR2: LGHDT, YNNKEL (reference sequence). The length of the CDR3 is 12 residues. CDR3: CASSQVVYEQYF. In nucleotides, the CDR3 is TGTGCCAGCAGCCAAGTAGTCTACGAGCAGTACTTC.

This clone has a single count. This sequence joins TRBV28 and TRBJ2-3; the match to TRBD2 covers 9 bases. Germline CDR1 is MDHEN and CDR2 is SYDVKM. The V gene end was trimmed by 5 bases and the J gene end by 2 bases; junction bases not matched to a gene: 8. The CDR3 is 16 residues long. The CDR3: CASSPRLAGTTDTQYF. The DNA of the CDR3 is TGTGCCAGCAGTCCCCGGCTAGCGGGGACCACAGATACGCAGTATTTT. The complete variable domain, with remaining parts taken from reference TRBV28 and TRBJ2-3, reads DVKVTQSSRYLVKRTGEKVFLECVQDMDHENMFWYRQDPGLGLRLIYFSYDVKMKEKGDIPEGYSVSREKKERFSLILESASTNQTSMYLCASSPRLAGTTDTQYFGPGTRLTVL.

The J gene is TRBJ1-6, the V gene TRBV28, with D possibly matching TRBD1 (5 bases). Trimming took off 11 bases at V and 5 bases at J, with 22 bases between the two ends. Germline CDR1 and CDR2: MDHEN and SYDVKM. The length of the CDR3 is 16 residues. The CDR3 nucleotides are TGTGCCGCCCGACGGCAGGGAAGGCCTAATAATTCACCCCTCCACTTT. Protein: CAARRQGRPNNSPLHF. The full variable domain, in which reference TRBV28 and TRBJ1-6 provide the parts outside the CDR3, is DVKVTQSSRYLVKRTGEKVFLECVQDMDHENMFWYRQDPGLGLRLIYFSYDVKMKEKGDIPEGYSVSREKKERFSLILESASTNQTSMYLCAARRQGRPNNSPLHFGNGTRLTVT.

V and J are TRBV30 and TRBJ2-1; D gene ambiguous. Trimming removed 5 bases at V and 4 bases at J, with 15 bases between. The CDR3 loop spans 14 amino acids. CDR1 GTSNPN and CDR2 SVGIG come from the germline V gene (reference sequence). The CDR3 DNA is TGTGCCTGGGCCCCAAGGAATAGGTACAATGAGCAGTTCTTC. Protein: CAWAPRNRYNEQFF.

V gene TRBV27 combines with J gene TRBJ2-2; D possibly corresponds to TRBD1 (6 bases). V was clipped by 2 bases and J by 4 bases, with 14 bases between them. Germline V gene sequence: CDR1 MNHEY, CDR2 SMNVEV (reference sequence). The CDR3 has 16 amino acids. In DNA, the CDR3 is TGTGCCAGCAGTTTACTCGGACAGCGACTCACCGGGGAGCTGTTTTTT. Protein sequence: CASSLLGQRLTGELFF.

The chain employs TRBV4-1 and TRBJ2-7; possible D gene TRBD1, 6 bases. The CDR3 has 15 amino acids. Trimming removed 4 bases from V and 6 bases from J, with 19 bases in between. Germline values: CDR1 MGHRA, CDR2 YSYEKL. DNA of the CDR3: TGCGCCAGCAGCCTAGCCGGGACACCCATCAGCGAGCAGTACTTC. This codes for CASSLAGTPISEQYF.

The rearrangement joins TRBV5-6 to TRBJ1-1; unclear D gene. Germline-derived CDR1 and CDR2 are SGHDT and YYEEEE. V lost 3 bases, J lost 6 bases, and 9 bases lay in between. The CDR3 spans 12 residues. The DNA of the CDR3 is TGTGCCAGCAGCTATGGACTGCCTGAAGCTTTCTTT. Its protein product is CASSYGLPEAFF.

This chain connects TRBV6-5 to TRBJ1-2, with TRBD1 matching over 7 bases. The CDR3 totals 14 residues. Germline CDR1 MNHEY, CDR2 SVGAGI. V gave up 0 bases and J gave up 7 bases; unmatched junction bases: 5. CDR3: CASSYSGGQLGYTF. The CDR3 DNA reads TGTGCCAGCAGTTACTCGGGGGGACAGCTTGGCTACACCTTC.

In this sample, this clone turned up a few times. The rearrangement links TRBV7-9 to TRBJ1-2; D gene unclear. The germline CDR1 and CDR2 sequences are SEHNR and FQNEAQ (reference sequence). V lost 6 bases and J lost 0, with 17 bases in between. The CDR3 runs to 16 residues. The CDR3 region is CASSSPGQLANYGYTF. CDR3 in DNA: TGTGCCAGCAGTTCACCCGGGCAGTTAGCTAACTATGGCTACACCTTC.

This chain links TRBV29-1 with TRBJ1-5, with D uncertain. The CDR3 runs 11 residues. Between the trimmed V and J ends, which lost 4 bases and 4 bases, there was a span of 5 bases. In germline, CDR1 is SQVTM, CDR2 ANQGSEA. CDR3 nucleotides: TGCAGCGTTGGAGAAAATCAGCCCCAGCATTTT. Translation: CSVGENQPQHF.

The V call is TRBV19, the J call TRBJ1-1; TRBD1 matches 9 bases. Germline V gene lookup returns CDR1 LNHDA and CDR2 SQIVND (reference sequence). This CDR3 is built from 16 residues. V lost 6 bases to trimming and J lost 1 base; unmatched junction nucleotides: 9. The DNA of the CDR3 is TGTGCCAGTAGGACATGGACAGGGGCGGGGAACACTGAAGCTTTCTTT. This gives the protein CASRTWTGAGNTEAFF.

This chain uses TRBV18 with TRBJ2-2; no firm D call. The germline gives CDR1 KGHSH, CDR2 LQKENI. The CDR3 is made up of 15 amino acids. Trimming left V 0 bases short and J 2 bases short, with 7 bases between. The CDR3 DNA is TGTGCCAGCTCACCACCGGCAGGAAACACCGGGGAGCTGTTTTTT. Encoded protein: CASSPPAGNTGELFF.

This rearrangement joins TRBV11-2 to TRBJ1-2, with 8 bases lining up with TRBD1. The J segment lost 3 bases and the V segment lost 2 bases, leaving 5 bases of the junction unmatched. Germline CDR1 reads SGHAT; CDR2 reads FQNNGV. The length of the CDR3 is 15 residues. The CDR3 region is CASSLPQGAYYGYTF. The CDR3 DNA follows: TGTGCCAGCAGCTTACCTCAGGGGGCCTACTATGGCTACACCTTC.

The CDR3 spells CASSPIMNTEAFF. CDR3 DNA sequence: TGTGCCAGCAGTCCCATCATGAACACTGAAGCTTTCTTT. This chain uses TRBV12-3 or TRBV12-4 with TRBJ1-1; no definite D call. The V end was cut by 5 bases, the J end by 0 bases, with 7 bases between. This CDR3 is built from 13 residues.

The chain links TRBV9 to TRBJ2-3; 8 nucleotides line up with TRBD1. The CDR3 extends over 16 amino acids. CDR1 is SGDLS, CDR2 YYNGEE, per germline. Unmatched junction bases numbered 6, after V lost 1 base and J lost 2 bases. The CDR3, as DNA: TGTGCCAGCAGCGTACAGGGGGCGCAGGTCACAGATACGCAGTATTTT. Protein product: CASSVQGAQVTDTQYF.

The CDR3 DNA reads as TGTGCCAGCAGTTACTCTCACATGAACACTGAAGCTTTCTTT. Amino acid sequence: CASSYSHMNTEAFF. The chain links TRBV6-6 to TRBJ1-1, with D hard to call. CDR3 length equals 14 residues. CDR1 and CDR2 (germline): MNHNY, SVGAGI (reference sequence). Trimming stripped 0 bases from V and 0 bases from J, with 5 bases between.

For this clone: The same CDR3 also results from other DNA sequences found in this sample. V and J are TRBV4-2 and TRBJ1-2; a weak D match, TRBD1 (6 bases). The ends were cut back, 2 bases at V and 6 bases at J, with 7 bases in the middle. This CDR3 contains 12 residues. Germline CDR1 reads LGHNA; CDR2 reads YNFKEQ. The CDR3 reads CASSQNRDGYTF. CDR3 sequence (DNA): TGTGCCAGCAGCCAAAACAGGGATGGCTACACCTTC.

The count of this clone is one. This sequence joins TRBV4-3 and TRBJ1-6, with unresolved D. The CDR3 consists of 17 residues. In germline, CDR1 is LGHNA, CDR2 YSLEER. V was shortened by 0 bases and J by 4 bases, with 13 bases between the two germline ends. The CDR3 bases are TGCGCCAGCAGCCAAGATATGAGCGGCGGATATAATTCACCCCTCCACTTT. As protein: CASSQDMSGGYNSPLHF.

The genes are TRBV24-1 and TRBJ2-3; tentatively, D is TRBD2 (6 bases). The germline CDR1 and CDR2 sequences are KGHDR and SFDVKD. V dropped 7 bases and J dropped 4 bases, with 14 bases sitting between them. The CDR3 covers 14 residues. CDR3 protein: CATSGTQGPDTQYF. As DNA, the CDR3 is TGTGCCACCAGCGGGACTCAAGGGCCAGATACGCAGTATTTT.

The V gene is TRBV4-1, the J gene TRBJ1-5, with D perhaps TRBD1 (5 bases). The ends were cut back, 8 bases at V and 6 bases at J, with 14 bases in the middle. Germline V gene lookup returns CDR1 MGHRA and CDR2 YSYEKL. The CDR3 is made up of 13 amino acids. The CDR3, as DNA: TGCGCCAGCGGAGAGACAGCGATTCAGCCCCAGCATTTT. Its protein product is CASGETAIQPQHF.